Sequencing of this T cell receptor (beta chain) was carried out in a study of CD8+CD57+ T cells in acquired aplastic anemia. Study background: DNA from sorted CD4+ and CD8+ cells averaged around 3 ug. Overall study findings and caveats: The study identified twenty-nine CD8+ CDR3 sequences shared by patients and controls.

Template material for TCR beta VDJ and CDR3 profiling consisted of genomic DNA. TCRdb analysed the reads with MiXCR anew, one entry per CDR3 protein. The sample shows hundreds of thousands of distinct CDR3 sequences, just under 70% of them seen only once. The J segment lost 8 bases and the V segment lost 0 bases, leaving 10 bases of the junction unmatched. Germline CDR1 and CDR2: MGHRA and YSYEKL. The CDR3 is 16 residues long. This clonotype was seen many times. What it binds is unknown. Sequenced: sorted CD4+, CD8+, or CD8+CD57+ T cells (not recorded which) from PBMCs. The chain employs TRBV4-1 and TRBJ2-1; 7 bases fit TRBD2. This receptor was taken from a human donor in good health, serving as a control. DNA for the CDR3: TGCGCCAGCAGCCAAGATCGGGCGGGGGTATTGGATGAGCAGTTCTTC. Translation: CASSQDRAGVLDEQFF.